This TCR beta chain was observed in a study of T cell changes during pregnancy in multiple sclerosis (dated by TCRdb to the late 2010s). Broadly, across the study: Changes in the T cell repertoire over the course of pregnancy were examined in this study in women with multiple sclerosis.

This clone appeared once. No antigen is known for it. No per-base quality is available; no much larger clone lies one base away. To prepare the library, the immunoSEQ multiplex PCR assay was applied. What TCRdb holds here is the immuneACCESS table cut down to in-frame rearrangements. Part of the clones is not present; checked against another copy, under half of the missing clones reflect an unresolved V gene, and the others are unexplained. For this sample the table gives around 110,000 clones, of which 90% to 95% were detected only once. Together, the top ten hold roughly 1.4% of the sample. From the cysteine up to the phenylalanine, the CDR3 has a length of 11 residues. Only CDR3 DNA is held: 33 bases, read in frame from base 1. V was cut back by 3 bases and J by 5 bases, leaving a gap of 2 bases between them. The germline V gene encodes CDR1 LNHDA and CDR2 SQIVND (reference sequence).

The sequenced sample was peripheral blood, obtained in the third trimester of pregnancy. The receptor chain draws on TRBV19 and TRBJ2-1; there is no confident call for the D gene. This TCR was sampled from a female donor with multiple sclerosis, enrolled in a pregnancy study. The DNA sequence is given as TGTGCCAGTAGTATCAACAATGAGCAGTTCTTC. This encodes CASSINNEQFF.